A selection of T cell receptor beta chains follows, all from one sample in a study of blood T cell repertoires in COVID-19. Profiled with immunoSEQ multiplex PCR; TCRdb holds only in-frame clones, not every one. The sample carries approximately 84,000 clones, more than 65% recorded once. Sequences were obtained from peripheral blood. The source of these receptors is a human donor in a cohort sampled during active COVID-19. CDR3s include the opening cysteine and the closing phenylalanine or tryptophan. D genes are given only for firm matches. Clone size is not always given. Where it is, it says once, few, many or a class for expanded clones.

CDR3nt: TGTGCCTGGAGTGTACGGAGGACAGGGGGCAAGGACACTGAAGCTTTCTTT; CDR3aa: CAWSVRRTGGKDTEAFF; v_gene: TRBV30; len: 17; j_gene: TRBJ1-1; abundance: NA; d_gene: TRBD1
CDR3nt: TGTGCCACCGCGGGACCGGGACAGGGGGCCAAGCTGTTTTTT; CDR3aa: CATAGPGQGAKLFF; v_gene: TRBV6-5; len: 14; j_gene: TRBJ1-4; abundance: many; d_gene: TRBD1
CDR3nt: TGTGCCAGCAGTTACACGGGGGTGGGAACCGGGGAGCTGTTTTTT; CDR3aa: CASSYTGVGTGELFF; v_gene: TRBV6-5; len: 15; j_gene: TRBJ2-2; abundance: once; d_gene: NA
CDR3nt: TGTGCCAGCAGCCCCGGACAGGGCGTTTCCTATGGCTACACCTTC; CDR3aa: CASSPGQGVSYGYTF; v_gene: TRBV7-6; len: 15; j_gene: TRBJ1-2; abundance: NA; d_gene: TRBD1
CDR3nt: TGTGCCAGCAGAGACAGGGTTGACGGCTACGAGCAGTACTTC; CDR3aa: CASRDRVDGYEQYF; v_gene: TRBV3-1/TRBV3-2; len: 14; j_gene: TRBJ2-7; abundance: once; d_gene: TRBD1
CDR3nt: TGTGCCAGCAGTTGGGGGCCCGGGGGAAACACCATATATTTT; CDR3aa: CASSWGPGGNTIYF; v_gene: TRBV28; len: 14; j_gene: TRBJ1-3; abundance: NA; d_gene: NA
CDR3nt: TGTGCCAGCAGGGGGTGGGGACAGACGAACACCGGGGAGCTGTTTTTT; CDR3aa: CASRGWGQTNTGELFF; v_gene: TRBV5-4; len: 16; j_gene: TRBJ2-2; abundance: NA; d_gene: TRBD1
CDR3nt: TGTGCCAGCAGTGGACAGGGATCGAACACCGGGGAGCTGTTTTTT; CDR3aa: CASSGQGSNTGELFF; v_gene: TRBV2; len: 15; j_gene: TRBJ2-2; abundance: few; d_gene: TRBD1
CDR3nt: TGTGCCAGCAGTTTGCACGGGCTAGCGCCTTACGAGCAGTACTTC; CDR3aa: CASSLHGLAPYEQYF; v_gene: TRBV27; len: 15; j_gene: TRBJ2-7; abundance: NA; d_gene: NA
CDR3nt: TGTGCCAGCAGCCAAGCTACAGGGAATGAAGCTTTCTTT; CDR3aa: CASSQATGNEAFF; v_gene: TRBV3-1/TRBV3-2; len: 13; j_gene: TRBJ1-1; abundance: NA; d_gene: NA
CDR3nt: TGCGCCAGCAGCTCCGGGACTATCACGGTAGATACGCAGTATTTT; CDR3aa: CASSSGTITVDTQYF; v_gene: TRBV10-2; len: 15; j_gene: TRBJ2-3; abundance: few; d_gene: TRBD2
CDR3nt: TGTGCCAGCTCACCCTCCCGGGGCTCCTACAATGAGCAGTTCTTC; CDR3aa: CASSPSRGSYNEQFF; v_gene: TRBV18; len: 15; j_gene: TRBJ2-1; abundance: once; d_gene: NA
CDR3nt: TGTGCCAGTAGTATAGGACAAATTGAAAAACTGTTTTTT; CDR3aa: CASSIGQIEKLFF; v_gene: TRBV19; len: 13; j_gene: TRBJ1-4; abundance: NA; d_gene: NA
CDR3nt: TGCGCCAGCAGCCCCGGGACAGCTGGGGCCAACGTCCTGACTTTC; CDR3aa: CASSPGTAGANVLTF; v_gene: TRBV5-1; len: 15; j_gene: TRBJ2-6; abundance: NA; d_gene: TRBD1
CDR3nt: TGCAGCGCCCGAGGAGACAGGGATCAGCCCCAGCATTTT; CDR3aa: CSARGDRDQPQHF; v_gene: TRBV29-1; len: 13; j_gene: TRBJ1-5; abundance: few; d_gene: TRBD1
CDR3nt: TGTGCCAGCAGCCTCTACCCCCCCGGGAGGGGGGAAGTAGGTTTGTTTTTT; CDR3aa: CASSLYPPGRGEVGLFF; v_gene: TRBV27; len: 17; j_gene: TRBJ2-2; abundance: NA; d_gene: TRBD2
CDR3nt: TGTGCCAGCAGCTTAGCCGGTTATTGGTCCACCGGGGAGCTGTTTTTT; CDR3aa: CASSLAGYWSTGELFF; v_gene: TRBV7-9; len: 16; j_gene: TRBJ2-2; abundance: NA; d_gene: NA
CDR3nt: TGTGCCAGCAGCCGGGGACTAGCGGGGGGGCGTGAGACCCAGTACTTC; CDR3aa: CASSRGLAGGRETQYF; v_gene: TRBV7-2; len: 16; j_gene: TRBJ2-5; abundance: NA; d_gene: TRBD2
CDR3nt: TGTGCCAGTAGTATTGGGGACAGGGATTCGGGTACGCAGTATTTT; CDR3aa: CASSIGDRDSGTQYF; v_gene: TRBV19; len: 15; j_gene: TRBJ2-3; abundance: NA; d_gene: TRBD1
CDR3nt: TGTGCCAGCGAACTGCGCCGGGACAGATACGAGCAGTACTTC; CDR3aa: CASELRRDRYEQYF; v_gene: TRBV21-1; len: 14; j_gene: TRBJ2-7; abundance: NA; d_gene: NA
CDR3nt: TGTGCCAGTAGTATCACAGGGGCGCGTGGAAACACCATATATTTT; CDR3aa: CASSITGARGNTIYF; v_gene: TRBV19; len: 15; j_gene: TRBJ1-3; abundance: NA; d_gene: TRBD1
CDR3nt: TGTGCCAGCAGCTTTCGGCCCCAGGTTGACACTGAAGCTTTCTTT; CDR3aa: CASSFRPQVDTEAFF; v_gene: TRBV7-2; len: 15; j_gene: TRBJ1-1; abundance: NA; d_gene: NA
CDR3nt: TGTGCCAGCAGCTCAGGGGGATCCTATGGCTACACCTTC; CDR3aa: CASSSGGSYGYTF; v_gene: TRBV5-4; len: 13; j_gene: TRBJ1-2; abundance: NA; d_gene: TRBD1
CDR3nt: TGTGCCAGCAGTGAAGCGCTTTCTAGCGGGGAGCTGTTTTTT; CDR3aa: CASSEALSSGELFF; v_gene: TRBV2; len: 14; j_gene: TRBJ2-2; abundance: once; d_gene: NA
CDR3nt: TGTGCCAGCAGCCGTGGACTAGCGGGAGGGTACGAGCAGTACTTC; CDR3aa: CASSRGLAGGYEQYF; v_gene: TRBV5-6; len: 15; j_gene: TRBJ2-7; abundance: many; d_gene: TRBD2
CDR3nt: TGTGCCACCACAAGGGGACAGGGGGTGTTCGAGCAGTACTTC; CDR3aa: CATTRGQGVFEQYF; v_gene: TRBV6-5; len: 14; j_gene: TRBJ2-7; abundance: NA; d_gene: TRBD1
CDR3nt: TGTGCCAGCAGTGAGACGGCAGGGCTGAACACTGAAGCTTTCTTT; CDR3aa: CASSETAGLNTEAFF; v_gene: TRBV2; len: 15; j_gene: TRBJ1-1; abundance: NA; d_gene: NA
CDR3nt: TGTGCCAGCAGCAAGCCGGGACTAGCTGATCGAAGAACGTCCCAGTACTTC; CDR3aa: CASSKPGLADRRTSQYF; v_gene: TRBV5-4; len: 17; j_gene: TRBJ2-5; abundance: NA; d_gene: TRBD2
CDR3nt: TGTGCCAGTAGTATAGATCGACTAGGCCACAATGAGCAGTTCTTC; CDR3aa: CASSIDRLGHNEQFF; v_gene: TRBV19; len: 15; j_gene: TRBJ2-1; abundance: NA; d_gene: NA
CDR3nt: TGTGCCTGGAGTCAAGACAGGGGGTATGGCTACACCTTC; CDR3aa: CAWSQDRGYGYTF; v_gene: TRBV30; len: 13; j_gene: TRBJ1-2; abundance: NA; d_gene: TRBD1
CDR3nt: TGTGCCACCAGAGGCGGGGGGGCCTCAGATACGCAGTATTTT; CDR3aa: CATRGGGASDTQYF; v_gene: TRBV19; len: 14; j_gene: TRBJ2-3; abundance: NA; d_gene: TRBD2
CDR3nt: TGTGCCAGCAGTTTAAGGACAGAATACAATGAGCAGTTCTTC; CDR3aa: CASSLRTEYNEQFF; v_gene: TRBV27; len: 14; j_gene: TRBJ2-1; abundance: NA; d_gene: NA
CDR3nt: TGTGCCAGCTCACCATCGACCGGGACTGCCGGCTACGAGCAGTACTTC; CDR3aa: CASSPSTGTAGYEQYF; v_gene: TRBV18; len: 16; j_gene: TRBJ2-7; abundance: once; d_gene: NA
CDR3nt: TGTGCCTGGAGTGTACTGCAGAACACTGAAGCTTTCTTT; CDR3aa: CAWSVLQNTEAFF; v_gene: TRBV30; len: 13; j_gene: TRBJ1-1; abundance: NA; d_gene: NA
CDR3nt: TGTGCCAGCAGCGACAAAGGCCCTTATGGCTACACCTTC; CDR3aa: CASSDKGPYGYTF; v_gene: TRBV7-2; len: 13; j_gene: TRBJ1-2; abundance: NA; d_gene: NA
CDR3nt: TGTGCCAGCAGGCCTGACAGGGCTAGGTCCTACGAGCAGTACTTC; CDR3aa: CASRPDRARSYEQYF; v_gene: TRBV6-5; len: 15; j_gene: TRBJ2-7; abundance: NA; d_gene: TRBD1
CDR3nt: TGTGCCTGGGGGACAGCGAGGGAGCAGTACTTC; CDR3aa: CAWGTAREQYF; v_gene: TRBV30; len: 11; j_gene: TRBJ2-7; abundance: NA; d_gene: TRBD1
CDR3nt: TGTGCCAGCATCGATTCAGGGGGGACGGCCTTATCTGGAAACACCATATATTTT; CDR3aa: CASIDSGGTALSGNTIYF; v_gene: TRBV28; len: 18; j_gene: TRBJ1-3; abundance: few; d_gene: TRBD1
CDR3nt: TGTGCCAGTAGTATTCGCGGGGTCTCTGGGGCCAACGTCCTGACTTTC; CDR3aa: CASSIRGVSGANVLTF; v_gene: TRBV19; len: 16; j_gene: TRBJ2-6; abundance: NA; d_gene: NA
CDR3nt: TGTGCCAGCAGGGGGGGGGACAATAGCAATCAGCCCCAGCATTTT; CDR3aa: CASRGGDNSNQPQHF; v_gene: TRBV6-5; len: 15; j_gene: TRBJ1-5; abundance: NA; d_gene: NA
CDR3nt: TGCGCCAGCAGCCCTGGCGGACAGTCAACTAATGAAAAACTGTTTTTT; CDR3aa: CASSPGGQSTNEKLFF; v_gene: TRBV4-1; len: 16; j_gene: TRBJ1-4; abundance: NA; d_gene: NA
CDR3nt: TGTGCCAGCAGCGTAGCGGGGAAGCATGAGCAGTTCTTC; CDR3aa: CASSVAGKHEQFF; v_gene: TRBV9; len: 13; j_gene: TRBJ2-1; abundance: NA; d_gene: NA